This TCR beta chain was observed in a study of blood T cell repertoires in COVID-19. Per the original data handling: Amplified reference gene primers provided the basis for estimating nucleated cell counts. The method was immunoSEQ multiplex PCR; TCRdb's version includes in-frame clones alone and lacks a portion of them. V and J calls and clone size are those listed in that table; D and trimming were worked out from the DNA. This sample has some 220,000 clones, with about 87% found just once. The germline V and J ends were trimmed by 4 bases and 0 bases, with 7 bases remaining between them. The CDR3 extends over 15 amino acids. Germline V gene data show CDR1 as SNHLY and CDR2 as FYNNEI.

The J gene is TRBJ2-6, the V gene TRBV2; D call uncertain. The sequencing sample was made of PBMCs or T cells enriched from blood (not recorded which). The receptor comes from a woman in her thirties who had recovered from COVID-19. CDR3 in amino acids: CASSGQISGANVLTF. CDR3 sequence (DNA): TGTGCCAGCAGTGGACAAATCTCTGGGGCCAACGTCCTGACTTTC.